Listed below are T cell receptor beta chains from one sample, sequenced in a study of graft-versus-host responses after intestinal transplantation. Some clones are missing from TCRdb's copy, which holds only in-frame ones; the method was immunoSEQ multiplex PCR. The sample contains fewer than 150,000 clones, about 92% of which appear only once. No antigens are known for them. The sample consisted of unstimulated CD4+ T cells sorted from spleen or lymph node cells, taken before intestinal transplant. The receptors stem from a human donor who received an intestinal transplant. Both conserved end residues are part of each CDR3. The D gene is left open where the match is weak. Not all rows give a size; the values are once, few, many and, for expanded clones, a class.

J	size	D	V	CDR3	DNA
TRBJ1-1	NA	TRBD1	TRBV2	CASRRTGPTEAFF	TGTGCCAGCAGGCGGACAGGCCCCACTGAAGCTTTCTTT
TRBJ2-1	NA	TRBD1	TRBV7-3	CASSLEGQGLNEQFF	TGTGCCAGCAGCTTAGAAGGACAGGGTCTCAATGAGCAGTTCTTC
TRBJ2-2	NA	NA	TRBV4-1	CASSQDGARNTGELFF	TGCGCCAGCAGCCAAGACGGGGCCCGTAACACCGGGGAGCTGTTTTTT
TRBJ2-7	once	TRBD2	TRBV4-1	CASSQDLASGGYSYEQYF	TGCGCCAGCAGCCAAGACTTGGCTAGCGGGGGGTATTCCTACGAGCAGTACTTC
TRBJ1-6	NA	NA	TRBV7-8	CASTGSSYNSPLHF	TGTGCCAGCACCGGCAGTTCCTATAATTCACCCCTCCACTTT
TRBJ1-2	NA	NA	TRBV29-1	CSARGGVYGYTF	TGCAGCGCCCGGGGAGGGGTATATGGCTACACCTTC
TRBJ2-7	NA	NA	TRBV28	CASSLWSGNYEQYF	TGTGCCAGCAGTTTATGGTCCGGGAACTACGAGCAGTACTTC
TRBJ2-3	NA	NA	TRBV5-1	CASSSRLVPDTQYF	TGCGCCAGCAGCTCCCGGTTGGTTCCAGATACGCAGTATTTT
TRBJ1-6	NA	TRBD1	TRBV18	CASSPTRGTGGSSPLHF	TGTGCCAGCTCACCCACCAGGGGGACAGGGGGAAGTTCACCCCTCCACTTT
TRBJ2-7	few	NA	TRBV6-4	CASSFTAYEQYF	TGTGCCAGCAGTTTCACAGCCTACGAGCAGTACTTC
TRBJ2-5	NA	NA	TRBV15	CATSRDTWGVGTQYF	TGTGCCACCAGCAGGGATACCTGGGGGGTTGGGACCCAGTACTTC
TRBJ1-1	NA	NA	TRBV5-1	CASSRGQTTEAFF	TGCGCCAGCAGTAGAGGACAGACCACTGAAGCTTTCTTT
TRBJ2-1	NA	NA	TRBV5-1	CASSLSGGAYNEQFF	TGCGCCAGCAGCTTATCTGGGGGGGCTTACAATGAGCAGTTCTTC
TRBJ2-7	NA	NA	TRBV21-1	CARRLTDRGPYEQYF	TGTGCCCGGAGGTTAACGGACAGGGGACCGTACGAGCAGTACTTC
TRBJ1-1	NA	NA	TRBV4-1	CASSQEVQWQVNTEAFF	TGCGCCAGCAGCCAAGAGGTTCAGTGGCAGGTTAACACTGAAGCTTTCTTT
TRBJ2-3	NA	NA	TRBV18	CASSPRSGTVSDTQYF	TGTGCCAGCTCACCACGTTCGGGGACGGTGAGTGATACGCAGTATTTT
TRBJ1-3	NA	NA	TRBV7-9	CASSLLTSGNTIYF	TGTGCCAGCAGCTTATTGACCTCTGGAAACACCATATATTTT
TRBJ2-1	NA	TRBD2	TRBV6-1	CASSFTGLGGNEQFF	TGTGCCAGCAGCTTTACGGGACTAGGCGGCAATGAGCAGTTCTTC
TRBJ2-3	NA	TRBD1	TRBV7-6	CASSIRQGGDTQYF	TGTGCCAGCAGCATCAGACAGGGGGGGGATACGCAGTATTTT
TRBJ2-7	NA	NA	TRBV5-6	CASTRDRTYEQYF	TGTGCCAGCACCCGCGACAGAACCTACGAGCAGTACTTC
TRBJ2-1	NA	TRBD2	TRBV5-1	CASSVRLAGSNNEQFF	TGCGCCAGCAGCGTCCGACTAGCGGGTTCCAACAATGAGCAGTTCTTC
TRBJ1-6	NA	TRBD1	TRBV5-1	CASSLGGGRDNSPLHF	TGCGCCAGCAGCTTGGGAGGGGGCAGGGATAATTCACCCCTCCACTTT
TRBJ2-7	NA	NA	TRBV5-4	CASSQTSGTQTYYEQYF	TGTGCCAGCAGCCAAACTTCCGGGACTCAGACGTACTACGAGCAGTACTTC
TRBJ1-5	NA	TRBD1	TRBV15	CATTTGANQPQHF	TGTGCCACCACAACAGGGGCCAATCAGCCCCAGCATTTT
TRBJ2-2	NA	TRBD1	TRBV7-3	CASSPQGTNTGELFF	TGTGCCAGCAGCCCACAGGGGACGAACACCGGGGAGCTGTTTTTT
TRBJ1-1	NA	NA	TRBV6-4	CASRPGTANTEAFF	TGTGCCAGCAGACCGGGGACGGCGAACACTGAAGCTTTCTTT
TRBJ2-2	NA	NA	TRBV19	CASRSTGLGDTGELFF	TGTGCCAGTAGGTCGACAGGCCTGGGGGACACCGGGGAGCTGTTTTTT
TRBJ1-1	NA	NA	TRBV10-1	CASSESMGTAEAFF	TGCGCCAGCAGTGAGTCGATGGGGACTGCTGAAGCTTTCTTT
TRBJ1-1	NA	TRBD1	TRBV19	CASSKTGGKTEAFF	TGTGCCAGTAGTAAAACAGGGGGCAAAACTGAAGCTTTCTTT
TRBJ1-2	NA	NA	TRBV27	CASSHGLGQWIYGYTF	TGTGCCAGCAGCCACGGACTTGGACAGTGGATCTATGGCTACACCTTC
TRBJ2-1	NA	NA	TRBV9	CASSVGGGSHNEQFF	TGTGCCAGCAGCGTAGGCGGAGGGTCCCACAATGAGCAGTTCTTC
TRBJ2-5	NA	NA	TRBV5-1	CASSTLNSQETQYF	TGCGCCAGCAGCACTCTGAATTCCCAAGAGACCCAGTACTTC
TRBJ1-2	once	NA	TRBV6-5	CASSYSGKRTF	TGTGCCAGCAGTTACTCAGGGAAGAGAACCTTC
TRBJ1-2	NA	TRBD1	TRBV7-2	CASSLGGQLYGYTF	TGTGCCAGCAGCTTAGGGGGACAGCTCTATGGCTACACCTTC
TRBJ2-2	NA	TRBD1	TRBV5-1	CASHPVGQKKTGELFF	TGCGCCAGCCACCCTGTGGGACAGAAAAAAACCGGGGAGCTGTTTTTT
TRBJ2-7	NA	NA	TRBV5-1	CASSLTGWAYEQYF	TGCGCCAGCAGCTTGACAGGGTGGGCCTACGAGCAGTACTTC
TRBJ1-1	NA	NA	TRBV10-1	CASSEIKGTEAFF	TGCGCCAGCAGTGAAATAAAGGGCACTGAAGCTTTCTTT
TRBJ1-2	NA	NA	TRBV6-6	CASSRQGYGYTF	TGTGCCAGCAGTCGTCAGGGCTATGGCTACACCTTC
TRBJ1-6	NA	NA	TRBV19	CASSIRGGDSPLHF	TGTGCCAGTAGTATACGGGGAGGGGATTCACCCCTCCACTTT
TRBJ2-3	NA	NA	TRBV9	CASTTTGFTDTQYF	TGTGCCAGCACCACCACAGGCTTCACAGATACGCAGTATTTT
TRBJ1-1	once	NA	TRBV27	CASSFRRAQSEAFF	TGTGCCAGCAGTTTCCGAAGGGCGCAGTCGGAAGCTTTCTTT
TRBJ2-1	NA	TRBD2	TRBV19	CASSTGGVSYNEQFF	TGTGCCAGTAGTACCGGGGGGGTCTCCTACAATGAGCAGTTCTTC
TRBJ2-7	once	NA	TRBV19	CASRSGSLVPYEQYF	TGTGCCAGTAGGTCCGGGAGCCTAGTCCCCTACGAGCAGTACTTC
TRBJ2-5	NA	NA	TRBV18	CASSPDSGQETQYF	TGTGCCAGCTCACCAGACAGTGGACAAGAGACCCAGTACTTC
TRBJ1-5	NA	TRBD1	TRBV6-1	CASSSQGQTNQPQHF	TGTGCCAGCAGCTCTCAGGGACAGACCAATCAGCCCCAGCATTTT
TRBJ1-2	NA	NA	TRBV6-1	CASSETANYGYTF	TGTGCCAGCAGTGAAACAGCTAACTATGGCTACACCTTC
TRBJ1-1	NA	TRBD1	TRBV18	CASSPGTGLNTEAFF	TGTGCCAGCTCACCGGGGACAGGGCTGAACACTGAAGCTTTCTTT
TRBJ1-6	NA	NA	TRBV11-3	CASSPEWGLNSPLHF	TGTGCCAGCAGCCCCGAGTGGGGTTTGAATTCACCCCTCCACTTT
TRBJ1-6	once	NA	TRBV2	CASSAQGPYNSPLHF	TGTGCCAGCAGTGCCCAGGGACCCTATAATTCACCCCTCCACTTT
TRBJ2-3	once	NA	TRBV27	CASRGISTDTQYF	TGTGCCAGCAGGGGGATAAGCACAGATACGCAGTATTTT
TRBJ2-1	NA	NA	TRBV11-2	CASSFTPPINYNEQFF	TGTGCCAGCAGCTTTACGCCACCGATAAACTACAATGAGCAGTTCTTC
TRBJ2-7	NA	TRBD1	TRBV5-1	CASSSPPPTGADYEQYF	TGCGCCAGCAGCTCCCCCCCGCCGACAGGGGCAGACTACGAGCAGTACTTC
TRBJ2-5	NA	NA	TRBV10-3	CAIGAGETQYF	TGTGCCATCGGAGCGGGAGAGACCCAGTACTTC
TRBJ1-6	NA	TRBD1	TRBV18	CASSPGQAGNSPLHF	TGTGCCAGCTCACCGGGACAGGCGGGCAATTCACCCCTCCACTTT